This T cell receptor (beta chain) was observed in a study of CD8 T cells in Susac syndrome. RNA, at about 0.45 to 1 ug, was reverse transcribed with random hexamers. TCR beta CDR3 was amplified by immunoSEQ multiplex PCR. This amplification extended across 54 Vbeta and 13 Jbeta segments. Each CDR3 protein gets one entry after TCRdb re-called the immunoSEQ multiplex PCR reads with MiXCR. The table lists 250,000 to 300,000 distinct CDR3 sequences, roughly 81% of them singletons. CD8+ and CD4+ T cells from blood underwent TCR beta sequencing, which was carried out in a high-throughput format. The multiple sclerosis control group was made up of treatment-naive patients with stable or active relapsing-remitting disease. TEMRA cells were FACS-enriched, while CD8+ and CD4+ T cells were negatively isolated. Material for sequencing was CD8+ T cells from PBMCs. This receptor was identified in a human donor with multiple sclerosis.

CDR3 bases: TGCGCCAGCAGCTCAGGACAGCCTGGTTGGGAGCTGTTTTTT. It is translated as CASSSGQPGWELFF. This chain links TRBV5-1 with TRBJ2-2; a weak D match, TRBD1 (6 bases). CDR1 is SGHRS and CDR2 is YFSETQ in the germline V gene. The CDR3 is 14 amino acids. Deletions cut 3 bases from V and 9 bases from J, with 15 bases between.